This T cell receptor (beta chain) was observed in a study of blood T cells in healthy people across ages. General observations from the study: The study regarded diversity estimates from one million T cells as underestimates.

Then a second PCR, running roughly 7 to 12 cycles, was carried out with a sample-barcoded 5' primer and a J-beta primer mix. TCRdb reprocessed the 5' RACE reads with MiXCR, giving one entry per CDR3 protein. The table records approximately 810,000 distinct CDR3 sequences, around 36% of them present only once. About this clonotype itself: Antigen unknown.

There are 13 residues in the CDR3. CDR1 SGHDN and CDR2 FVKESK come from the germline V gene. Deletions cut 1 base from V and 11 bases from J, with 14 bases between. Sample donors were healthy Caucasian individuals that came from Russia, aged about 6 to 95. V usage is TRBV14 and J usage is TRBJ1-1; no clear D. Sequenced input: blood. The receptor comes from a man between 18 and 29 years old in good health. CDR3 sequence reads: CASSQVGGQRAFF. Written as DNA, the CDR3 is TGTGCCAGCAGCCAAGTGGGTGGTCAGAGGGCTTTCTTT.